The rows below give T cell receptor beta chains drawn from one sample of a study of naive and memory T cell subsets. TCRdb itself ran the UMI-ligation and nested PCR reads through MiXCR, one entry per CDR3 protein. The sample has some 83,000 distinct CDR3 sequences; 10% to 15% are singletons. The sequenced sample consisted of central memory CD4+ T cells from blood. The receptors were sampled from a human donor in good health. Both conserved end residues are part of each CDR3. A D gene is named only where the DNA matches it firmly. Where a row states a size, it is once, few, many or the class of an expanded clone; other rows omit it.

D gene	V gene	CDR3 length	clone size	J gene	CDR3 protein	CDR3 DNA
.	TRBV7-9	14	.	TRBJ2-7	CASSLAPSKGEQYF	TGTGCCAGCAGCTTAGCCCCCTCTAAAGGAGAGCAGTACTTC
.	TRBV3-1	14	many	TRBJ1-1	CASSQGHTNTEAFF	TGTGCCAGCAGCCAAGGACATACGAACACTGAAGCTTTCTTT
TRBD1	TRBV2	14	many	TRBJ2-5	CASSGDRGQETQYF	TGTGCCAGCAGTGGGGACAGGGGACAAGAGACCCAGTACTTC
TRBD2	TRBV29-1	14	.	TRBJ2-7	CSVRSSGRSGEQYF	TGCAGCGTCCGGAGTAGCGGGAGGTCGGGCGAGCAGTACTTC
TRBD1	TRBV20-1	15	.	TRBJ2-7	CSAGTSGTGGYEQYF	TGCAGTGCTGGCACGTCCGGGACAGGGGGGTACGAGCAGTACTTC
.	TRBV15	14	few	TRBJ2-7	CATSRERGIYEQYF	TGTGCCACCAGCAGAGAGAGGGGAATCTACGAGCAGTACTTC
.	TRBV5-4	18	.	TRBJ2-4	CASSRQGRGGTAKNIQYF	TGTGCCAGCAGCAGACAGGGGCGCGGGGGCACAGCCAAAAACATTCAGTACTTC
.	TRBV28	12	few	TRBJ2-7	CASTQKSYEQYF	TGTGCCAGCACCCAGAAGTCCTACGAGCAGTACTTC
TRBD1	TRBV29-1	14	.	TRBJ2-3	CSATGGRSTDTQYF	TGCAGCGCTACAGGGGGGAGGAGCACAGATACGCAGTATTTT
TRBD1	TRBV10-3	18	many	TRBJ2-3	CAISESRTGSLGADTQYF	TGTGCCATCAGTGAGTCGAGGACAGGGTCCCTGGGCGCAGATACGCAGTATTTT
.	TRBV5-5	13	.	TRBJ2-3	CASSLVVRGTQYF	TGTGCCAGCAGCTTGGTCGTACGCGGTACGCAGTATTTT
TRBD1	TRBV5-6	16	many	TRBJ1-1	CASSPGQGRPNTEAFF	TGTGCCAGCAGCCCGGGACAGGGACGCCCAAACACTGAAGCTTTCTTT
TRBD1	TRBV6-2/TRBV6-3	14	.	TRBJ2-1	CASRQGTGGNEQFF	TGTGCCAGCAGACAAGGGACAGGGGGCAATGAGCAGTTCTTC
.	TRBV3-1	14	few	TRBJ2-3	CASSQQRATDTQYF	TGTGCCAGCAGCCAACAGAGGGCTACAGATACGCAGTATTTT
TRBD1	TRBV20-1	14	.	TRBJ1-4	CSARRGSTRGKLFF	TGCAGTGCTCGCAGGGGGTCGACACGGGGAAAACTGTTTTTT
TRBD1	TRBV24-1	14	few	TRBJ2-3	CATSDPGQTDTQYF	TGTGCCACCAGTGACCCGGGACAGACAGATACGCAGTATTTT
.	TRBV12-3/TRBV12-4	12	few	TRBJ2-1	CASNIRGGEQFF	TGTGCCAGCAATATTCGAGGGGGAGAGCAGTTCTTC
.	TRBV6-5	12	.	TRBJ2-3	CASRHSTDTQYF	TGTGCCAGCCGACATAGCACAGATACGCAGTATTTT
.	TRBV11-2	13	many	TRBJ2-4	CASSPMWAQPLYF	TGTGCCAGCAGCCCGATGTGGGCCCAGCCTTTGTACTTC
TRBD1	TRBV9	15	.	TRBJ2-5	CASSVAPGGRETQYF	TGTGCCAGCAGCGTAGCCCCAGGGGGCCGAGAGACCCAGTACTTC
.	TRBV20-1	15	.	TRBJ2-3	CSARPGKRLTDTQYF	TGCAGTGCTCGCCCGGGGAAGCGTTTGACAGATACGCAGTATTTT
.	TRBV9	13	.	TRBJ2-1	CASSVVGADEQFF	TGTGCCAGCAGCGTAGTAGGGGCCGATGAGCAGTTCTTC
.	TRBV24-1	14	.	TRBJ1-1	CATSEWALNTEAFF	TGTGCCACCAGTGAATGGGCCCTGAACACTGAAGCTTTCTTT
.	TRBV18	16	.	TRBJ1-6	CASSPANRESRSPLHF	TGTGCCAGCTCACCTGCAAACAGGGAAAGTAGGTCACCCCTCCACTTT
.	TRBV3-1	14	.	TRBJ1-1	CASSYGSMNTEAFF	TGTGCCAGCAGCTACGGTAGCATGAACACTGAAGCTTTCTTT
TRBD1	TRBV6-5	15	few	TRBJ2-7	CASSYRDRGTYEQYF	TGTGCCAGCAGTTACCGGGACAGGGGTACTTACGAGCAGTACTTC
.	TRBV4-1	14	few	TRBJ2-5	CASSQPLRGKTQYF	TGCGCCAGCAGCCAGCCCCTTAGGGGTAAGACCCAGTACTTC
TRBD2	TRBV7-9	14	.	TRBJ2-1	CASSEGTNHNEQFF	TGTGCCAGCAGCGAAGGGACTAACCACAATGAGCAGTTCTTC
.	TRBV30	13	many	TRBJ1-1	CAWRIGLNTEAFF	TGTGCCTGGAGGATCGGGTTAAACACTGAAGCTTTCTTT
.	TRBV29-1	14	many	TRBJ2-2	CSVVEGAYTGELFF	TGCAGCGTTGTCGAGGGAGCCTACACCGGGGAGCTGTTTTTT